This T cell receptor beta chain comes out of a study of cytomegalovirus exposure and HLA in healthy donors. PCR primers comprised 60 Vbeta and 13 Jbeta primers. Produced via immunoSEQ multiplex PCR; TCRdb's table is partial and in-frame only. The profile shows roughly 180,000 clones, 80% of them singletons. Germline values: CDR1 SGHDN, CDR2 FVKESK. V dropped 5 bases and J dropped 6; count of bases not matched to a gene: 5. This CDR3 comprises 13 residues. The chain recombines TRBV14 with TRBJ2-7, with 9 bases fitting TRBD1. Sequenced material: PBMCs. The sequence derives from a man aged 30 to 45 in good health and CMV-seropositive. The CDR3 loop is CASSNTGGTEQYF. The CDR3 DNA reads TGTGCCAGCAGCAATACAGGGGGCACCGAGCAGTACTTC.